These 18 T cell receptor beta chains came from one sample sequenced in a study of blood T cell repertoires in COVID-19. The assay was immunoSEQ multiplex PCR, and TCRdb's table has in-frame clones only and misses some. The sample contains approximately 300,000 clones, around 90% of which appear only once. The sample was peripheral blood. The receptors were gathered from a woman in her thirties with COVID-19, enrolled during active disease.

This clone appeared once. This sequence joins TRBV28 and TRBJ2-3, with no clear D. Germline V CDR1 and CDR2: MDHEN, SYDVKM. The CDR3 is 15 amino acids. V was pared by 2 bases and J by 2 bases, with 11 bases between. The CDR3 loop reads CASSLSAIHTDTQYF. The CDR3 coding sequence is TGTGCCAGCAGTTTAAGCGCCATACACACAGATACGCAGTATTTT.

The chain uses TRBV9 and TRBJ2-7, with TRBD1 as a possible D gene (5 bases). V was trimmed by 4 bases and J by 0 bases, leaving 14 bases between them. Germline-derived CDR1 and CDR2 are SGDLS and YYNGEE. CDR3 length equals 15 residues. DNA for the CDR3: TGTGCCAGCAGCCTCCGCCCAGGGCTCTCCTACGAGCAGTACTTC. Translated: CASSLRPGLSYEQYF.

The J gene is TRBJ2-2, the V gene TRBV7-9; TRBD2 aligns across 7 bases. V trimming: 5 bases; J trimming: 4 bases; junction bases outside the gene matches: 1. The CDR3 covers 13 residues. Germline CDR1 and CDR2: SEHNR and FQNEAQ (reference sequence). For the CDR3, the DNA is TGTGCCAGCAGCCGGACTAGCACCGGGGAGCTGTTTTTT. This sequence encodes CASSRTSTGELFF.

The chain combines TRBV19 with TRBJ1-5; D is unresolved. CDR1 is LNHDA, CDR2 SQIVND, per germline (reference sequence). The germline V and J ends were trimmed by 3 bases and 2 bases, with 11 bases remaining between them. CDR3 size: 15 residues. The CDR3 loop is CASSIPGLGNQPQHF. For the CDR3, the DNA is TGTGCCAGTAGTATCCCGGGATTGGGCAATCAGCCCCAGCATTTT.

V usage is TRBV6-5 and J usage is TRBJ2-6; the D gene is possibly TRBD2 (5 bases). Germline V gene data show CDR1 as MNHEY and CDR2 as SVGAGI. V lost 4 bases to trimming and J lost 2 bases, with 9 bases between them. This CDR3 is 15 amino acids long. In DNA, the CDR3 is TGTGCCAGCAGTTCGGGGTTGGCTGGGGCCAACGTCCTGACTTTC. Translation gives CASSSGLAGANVLTF.

The genes are TRBV7-8 and TRBJ2-2, with TRBD1 matching 7 bases. This CDR3 has 17 residues. Per the germline V gene, CDR1 is SGHVS and CDR2 is FQNEAQ. V lost 7 bases, J lost 6 bases, and 17 bases stayed unmatched. CDR3 amino acids: CASMRGPDRAVAGELFF. The CDR3 DNA is TGTGCCAGCATGCGCGGACCCGACAGGGCGGTGGCCGGGGAGCTGTTTTTT.

The genes are TRBV3-1 (or the pseudogene TRBV3-2) and TRBJ1-1, with 9 bases lining up with TRBD1. This CDR3 spans 14 amino acids. In germline, CDR1 is LGHDT, CDR2 YNNKEL (reference sequence). Trimming took 6 bases from V and 0 from J; bases not matched to a gene: 2. CDR3 in DNA: TGTGCCAGCAGGGGGACAGGGTTGAACACTGAAGCTTTCTTT. Amino acids: CASRGTGLNTEAFF.

This chain links TRBV7-9 with TRBJ2-1; no definite D call. The CDR3 is made up of 18 amino acids. Trimming stripped 7 bases from V and 0 bases from J, with 22 bases between. CDR1 is SEHNR and CDR2 is FQNEAQ in the germline V gene (reference sequence). This CDR3 reads CASTGGSRTRSSYNEQFF. CDR3 nucleotide sequence: TGTGCCAGCACCGGCGGTAGCAGAACCCGGAGCTCCTACAATGAGCAGTTCTTC. The full variable domain, in which reference TRBV7-9 and TRBJ2-1 provide the parts outside the CDR3, is DTGVSQNPRHKITKRGQNVTFRCDPISEHNRLYWYRQTLGQGPEFLTYFQNEAQLEKSRLLSDRFSAERPKGSFSTLEIQRTEQGDSAMYLCASTGGSRTRSSYNEQFFGPGTRLTVL.

This clone has just one count. V and J are TRBV10-2 and TRBJ1-5, with 7 nucleotides matching TRBD1. Germline CDR1 and CDR2: WSHSY and SAAADI. Trimming cost V 7 bases and J 6 bases; bases outside gene matches: 9. This CDR3 contains 14 residues. DNA for the CDR3: TGCGCCAGCACCAAGACAGGGAGAGGTCAGCCCCAGCATTTT. Protein: CASTKTGRGQPQHF.

The chain links TRBV9 to TRBJ1-1, with D possibly TRBD1 on 6 matching bases. The V gene's germline CDR1 is SGDLS and CDR2 YYNGEE. CDR3 length: 15 amino acids. The germline V and J ends were trimmed by 1 base and 4 bases, with 14 bases remaining between them. The CDR3 reads CASSVKGGRSTEAFF. Written as DNA, the CDR3 is TGTGCCAGCAGCGTAAAAGGGGGAAGGAGCACTGAAGCTTTCTTT.

This clone was recorded once. A read error may produce the germline difference seen at one junction end. The gene calls are TRBV7-7 and TRBJ2-1; D is uncertain. Germline V CDR1 and CDR2: SSHAT, FNYEAQ (reference sequence). This CDR3 region has 13 residues. CDR3: CASSLGVGDEQFF. The CDR3 nucleotides read TGTGCTAGCAGCTTAGGAGTTGGAGATGAGCAGTTCTTC. Supplemented by reference TRBV7-7 and TRBJ2-1, the full variable domain reads GAGVSQSPRYKVTKRGQDVTLRCDPISSHATLYWYQQALGQGPEFLTYFNYEAQPDKSGLPSDRFSAERPEGSISTLTIQRTEQRDSAMYRCASSLGVGDEQFFGPGTRLTVL.

The rearrangement uses TRBV5-1 and TRBJ2-3; 13 bases fit TRBD2. J lost 2 bases, V lost 6 bases, and 3 bases had no gene match. CDR1 is SGHRS and CDR2 is YFSETQ in the germline V gene. This CDR3 comprises 15 residues. CDR3 region: CASKGTSGVTDTQYF. Written as DNA, the CDR3 is TGCGCCAGCAAGGGGACTAGCGGGGTCACAGATACGCAGTATTTT.

The CDR3 reads CASSQDGQGRGYEKLFF. CDR3 nucleotide sequence: TGTGCCAGCAGCCAAGATGGACAGGGCAGGGGATATGAAAAACTGTTTTTT. The V gene is TRBV4-2, the J gene TRBJ1-4; 8 bases agree with TRBD1. V shed 0 bases, J shed 6 bases, and the junction held 9 bases outside the gene matches. The CDR3 is 17 residues long. The germline gives CDR1 LGHNA, CDR2 YNFKEQ.

The CDR3 reads CASSPRRGETQYF. CDR3 sequence (DNA): TGTGCCAGCAGCCCCAGACGGGGGGAGACCCAGTACTTC. This sequence joins TRBV7-3 and TRBJ2-5; a possible D gene is TRBD2 (6 bases). In germline, CDR1 is SGHTA, CDR2 FQGTGA. CDR3 length: 13 amino acids. Trimming left V 5 bases short and J 5 bases short, with 12 bases between.

CDR3 residues: CASGSGLAGYNEQFF. CDR3 sequence (DNA): TGTGCTAGTGGTTCTGGACTAGCGGGATACAATGAGCAGTTCTTC. The gene calls are TRBV12-5 and TRBJ2-1; TRBD2 agrees at 12 bases. CDR3 length equals 15 residues. Per the germline V gene, CDR1 is LGHNT and CDR2 is FRNRAP. The junction had 2 bases not matched to a gene; V was cut back by 4 bases and J by 4 bases.

The V gene is TRBV10-3, the J gene TRBJ2-2, with D maybe TRBD1 (5 bases). Germline loops: CDR1 ENHRY, CDR2 SYGVKD. Deletions cut 0 bases from V and 6 bases from J, with 11 bases between. CDR3 length equals 15 residues. Written as DNA, the CDR3 is TGTGCCATCAGTGAGTCTCTAGGGGTATCCGGGGAGCTGTTTTTT. Translating it yields CAISESLGVSGELFF.

The chain is built from TRBV29-1 and TRBJ2-7; 8 positions match TRBD2. The CDR3 is 14 amino acids. Germline V gene data show CDR1 as SQVTM and CDR2 as ANQGSEA. V lost 2 bases to trimming and J lost 4 bases; unmatched junction nucleotides: 7. CDR3 coding DNA: TGCAGCGTTGAAATAGCGGGACTTAGATACGAGCAGTACTTC. It encodes CSVEIAGLRYEQYF.

The rearrangement links TRBV19 to TRBJ1-4; 9 bases are shared with TRBD1. With V trimmed by 7 bases and J by 8 bases, 14 bases remained unmatched. Germline CDR1 reads LNHDA; CDR2 reads SQIVND (reference sequence). The CDR3 sequence is 16 residues long. CDR3 coding DNA: TGTGCCAGTACCCCGGGACAGGGCTACGTGCGGGAAAAACTGTTTTTT. This sequence encodes CASTPGQGYVREKLFF.